Presented here are 5 T cell receptor beta chains from one specimen sequenced in a study of CD8 T cells in Susac syndrome. With random hexamers, about 0.45 to 1 ug RNA was reverse transcribed. TCRdb passed the immunoSEQ multiplex PCR reads through MiXCR, listing each CDR3 protein once. Here the sample spans about 200,000 distinct CDR3 sequences, 90% to 95% being singletons. Material: CD4+ T cells from PBMCs. These receptors came from a human donor in good health.

The rearrangement links TRBV18 to TRBJ2-5; TRBD1 might be the D (6 bases). CDR1 and CDR2 from the germline V gene are KGHSH and LQKENI. Trimming pared 4 bases from V and 5 bases from J, leaving 14 bases between. CDR3 length: 14 residues. The CDR3 DNA reads TGTGCCAGCTCACTCAACAGGGATGCGGAGACCCAGTACTTC. Translated, it gives CASSLNRDAETQYF. The entire variable domain, with the rest obtained from reference TRBV18 and TRBJ2-5, is as follows: NAGVMQNPRHLVRRRGQEARLRCSPMKGHSHVYWYRQLPEEGLKFMVYLQKENIIDESGMPKERFSAEFPKEGPSILRIQQVVRGDSAAYFCASSLNRDAETQYFGPGTRLLVL.

The V call is TRBV20-1, the J call TRBJ2-7; D is uncertain. Trimming removed 3 bases from V and 4 bases from J, with 16 bases in between. Germline V CDR1 and CDR2: DFQATT, SNEGSKA (reference sequence). The CDR3 is 14 residues long. CDR3: CSASRQASEYEQYF. The CDR3 DNA reads TGCAGTGCTAGTCGACAAGCAAGTGAATACGAGCAGTACTTC.

The chain combines TRBV29-1 with TRBJ2-1; 7 nucleotides agree with TRBD2. Germline CDR1 and CDR2: SQVTM and ANQGSEA. V shed 6 bases, J shed 6 bases, and the junction held 11 bases outside the gene matches. The CDR3 is made up of 14 amino acids. DNA for the CDR3: TGCAGCGTGGGGAGGCAGGGAGGGCGCAATGAGCAGTTCTTC. Amino acid sequence: CSVGRQGGRNEQFF.

The CDR3 bases are TGTGCCAGCAGCTTACGGGGGCCGTCTGGAAACACCATATATTTT. Translated, it gives CASSLRGPSGNTIYF. This chain uses TRBV7-8 with TRBJ1-3, with a weak D call TRBD1 (6 bases). The V end was cut by 2 bases, the J end by 1 base, with 9 bases between. Germline loops: CDR1 SGHVS, CDR2 FQNEAQ. This CDR3 has 15 residues.

The V and J genes are TRBV20-1 and TRBJ2-3, with D perhaps matching TRBD1 (6 bases). From germline, CDR1 is DFQATT and CDR2 SNEGSKA (reference sequence). Trimming shortened V by 2 bases and J by 6 bases, and 15 bases separated the two germline ends. This CDR3 is 14 amino acids long. CDR3 amino acids: CSARLYRVGDTQYF. The CDR3 DNA sequence: TGCAGTGCTAGATTGTACAGGGTAGGGGATACGCAGTATTTT.